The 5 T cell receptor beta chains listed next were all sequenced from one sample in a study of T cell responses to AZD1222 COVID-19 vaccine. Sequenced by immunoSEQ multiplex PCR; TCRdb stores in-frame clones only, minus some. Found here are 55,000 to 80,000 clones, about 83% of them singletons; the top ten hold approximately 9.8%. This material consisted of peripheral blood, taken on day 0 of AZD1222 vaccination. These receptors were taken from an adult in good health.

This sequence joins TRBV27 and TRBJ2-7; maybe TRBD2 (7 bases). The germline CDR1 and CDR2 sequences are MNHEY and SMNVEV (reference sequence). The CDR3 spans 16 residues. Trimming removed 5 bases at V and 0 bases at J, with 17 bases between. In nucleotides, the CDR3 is TGTGCCAGCAGTCTTTTTGGCGGGGGCCTCTCCTACGAGCAGTACTTC. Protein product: CASSLFGGGLSYEQYF.

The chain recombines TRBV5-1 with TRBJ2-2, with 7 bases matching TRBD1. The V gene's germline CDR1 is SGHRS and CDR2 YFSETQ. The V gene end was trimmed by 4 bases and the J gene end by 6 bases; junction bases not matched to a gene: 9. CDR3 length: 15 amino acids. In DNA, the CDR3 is TGCGCCAGCAGCCTGGGACAGTCTACGGCCGGGGAGCTGTTTTTT. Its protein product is CASSLGQSTAGELFF. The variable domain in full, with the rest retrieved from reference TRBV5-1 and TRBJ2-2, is KAGVTQTPRYLIKTRGQQVTLSCSPISGHRSVSWYQQTPGQGLQFLFEYFSETQRNKGNFPGRFSGRQFSNSRSEMNVSTLELGDSALYLCASSLGQSTAGELFFGEGSRLTVL.

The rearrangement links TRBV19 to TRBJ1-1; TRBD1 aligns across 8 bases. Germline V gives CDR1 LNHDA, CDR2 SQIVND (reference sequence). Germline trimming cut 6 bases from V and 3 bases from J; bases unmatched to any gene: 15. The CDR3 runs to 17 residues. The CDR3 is CASSLGVGQGLDTEAFF. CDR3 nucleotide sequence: TGTGCCAGTAGCCTAGGGGTCGGACAGGGTCTTGACACTGAAGCTTTCTTT.

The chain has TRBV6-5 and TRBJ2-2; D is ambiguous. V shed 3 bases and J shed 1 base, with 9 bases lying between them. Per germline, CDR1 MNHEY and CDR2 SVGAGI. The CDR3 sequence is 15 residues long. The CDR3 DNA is TGTGCCAGCAGTTATAGGATTTTGAACACCGGGGAGCTGTTTTTT. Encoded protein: CASSYRILNTGELFF.

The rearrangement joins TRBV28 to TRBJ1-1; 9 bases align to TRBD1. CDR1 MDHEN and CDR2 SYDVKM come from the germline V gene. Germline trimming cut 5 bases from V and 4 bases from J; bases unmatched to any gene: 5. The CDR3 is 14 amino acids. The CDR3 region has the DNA TGTGCCAGCAGTCCAGGACAGGGGAGCACTGAAGCTTTCTTT. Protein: CASSPGQGSTEAFF. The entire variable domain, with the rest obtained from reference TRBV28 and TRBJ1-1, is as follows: DVKVTQSSRYLVKRTGEKVFLECVQDMDHENMFWYRQDPGLGLRLIYFSYDVKMKEKGDIPEGYSVSREKKERFSLILESASTNQTSMYLCASSPGQGSTEAFFGQGTRLTVV.